This entry concerns a single TCR beta chain. The antigen is undetermined. Data came from immunoSEQ multiplex PCR; TCRdb stores just in-frame clones and leaves some out. The table has around 77,000 clones, roughly 80% seen once. This sample is drawn from a study of radiotherapy plus CTLA-4 blockade in lung cancer. Overall study results and limits: Following radiotherapy plus ipilimumab, tumor-derived TCR clones expanded in the blood.

Trimming removed 1 base from V and 3 bases from J; junction bases left unmatched: 4. The germline V gene encodes CDR1 MNHNS and CDR2 SASEGT. CDR3 length: 15 amino acids. This sequence joins TRBV6-1 and TRBJ1-2, with TRBD1 matching 8 bases. This sample comprised peripheral blood, obtained from a patient treated with radiotherapy plus ipilimumab. The clonotype comes from a human donor with non-small cell lung cancer whose response to radiotherapy plus ipilimumab could not be evaluated. CDR3 loop: CASSEDDRGDYGYTF. CDR3 sequence (DNA): TGTGCCAGCAGTGAAGACGACAGGGGAGACTATGGCTACACCTTC.